The clone carrying this T cell receptor (beta chain) was counted between two and nine times. Antigen: not known. The sample comes from a study of Ad26.COV2.S vaccination and SARS-CoV-2 variants. Assay: immunoSEQ multiplex PCR; the TCRdb copy retains only in-frame clones and omits some. The sample records 500,000 or so clones, approximately 90% being singletons. Study results and caveats: Those who received vaccine or placebo ended up with similar non-spike TCR breadth.

The CDR3 has 17 amino acids. CDR1 is MGHRA and CDR2 is YSYEKL in the germline V gene. V was cut by 0 bases and J by 8 bases, with 17 bases left in between. Documented treatment: some 20 received Ad26.COV2.S at low or high dose, single or two shots; about 5 received placebo; per-sample allocation not given. The samples date from day 63 after the first vaccine or placebo injection. The clonotype comes from a person between 18 and 65 years old who received the Ad26.COV2.S COVID-19 vaccine or a placebo. The chain joins TRBV4-1 to TRBJ1-6; D not resolved. The sequenced sample was peripheral blood, obtained in a trial of Ad26.COV2.S vaccine versus placebo. CDR3 in DNA: TGCGCCAGCAGCCAAGAATTTGGCGGCCGAGGCGATTCACCCCTCCACTTT. Its protein product is CASSQEFGGRGDSPLHF.